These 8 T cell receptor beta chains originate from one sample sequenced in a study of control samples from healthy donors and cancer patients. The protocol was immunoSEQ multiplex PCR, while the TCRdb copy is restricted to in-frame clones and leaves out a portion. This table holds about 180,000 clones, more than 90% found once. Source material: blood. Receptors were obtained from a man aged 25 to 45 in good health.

Here the CDR3 DNA reads TGTGCCAGCAGCTCCCCCAGCCGACAGGGGCCTGAAGCTTTCTTT. It yields the protein CASSSPSRQGPEAFF. The V call is TRBV28, the J call TRBJ1-1, with 8 bases fitting TRBD1. The CDR3 consists of 15 residues. V lost 6 bases, J lost 6 bases, and 12 bases stayed unmatched. Germline-derived CDR1 and CDR2 are MDHEN and SYDVKM.

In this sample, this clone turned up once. The CDR3 is CAWSPALDSPLHF. Written as DNA, the CDR3 is TGTGCCTGGAGTCCGGCCCTGGATTCACCCCTCCACTTT. The chain uses TRBV30 and TRBJ1-6; D is unresolved. CDR1 and CDR2 from the germline V gene are GTSNPN and SVGIG (reference sequence). The CDR3 covers 13 residues. V lost 2 bases to trimming and J lost 8 bases, with 10 bases between them.

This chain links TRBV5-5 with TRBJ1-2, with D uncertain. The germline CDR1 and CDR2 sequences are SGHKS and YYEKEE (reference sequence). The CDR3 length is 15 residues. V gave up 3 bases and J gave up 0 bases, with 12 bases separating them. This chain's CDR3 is CASSSLGPANYGYTF. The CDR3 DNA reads TGTGCCAGCAGCTCCCTTGGGCCAGCTAACTATGGCTACACCTTC.

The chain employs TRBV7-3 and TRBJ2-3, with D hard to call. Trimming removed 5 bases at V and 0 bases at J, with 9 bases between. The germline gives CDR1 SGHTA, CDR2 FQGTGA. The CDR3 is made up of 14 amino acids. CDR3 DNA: TGTGCCAGCAGCCTCGGAACTAGCACAGATACGCAGTATTTT. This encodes CASSLGTSTDTQYF.

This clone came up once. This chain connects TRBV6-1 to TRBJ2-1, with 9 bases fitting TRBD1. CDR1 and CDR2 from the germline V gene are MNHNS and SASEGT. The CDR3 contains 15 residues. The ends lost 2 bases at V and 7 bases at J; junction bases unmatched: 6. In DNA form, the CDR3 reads TGTGCCAGCAGTGAAAGGGGGGACAGGGTTAATGAGCAGTTCTTC. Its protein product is CASSERGDRVNEQFF.

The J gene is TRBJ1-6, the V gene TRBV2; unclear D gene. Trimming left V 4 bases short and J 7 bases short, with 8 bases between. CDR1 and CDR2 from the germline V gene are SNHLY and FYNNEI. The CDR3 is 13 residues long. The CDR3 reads CASSVTENSPLHF. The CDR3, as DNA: TGTGCCAGCAGTGTCACAGAGAATTCACCCCTCCACTTT.

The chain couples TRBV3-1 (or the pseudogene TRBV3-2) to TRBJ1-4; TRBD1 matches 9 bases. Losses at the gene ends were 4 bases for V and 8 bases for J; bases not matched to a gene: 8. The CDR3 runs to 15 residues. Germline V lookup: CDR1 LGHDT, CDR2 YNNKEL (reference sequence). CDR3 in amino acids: CASSPRDRVSEKLFF. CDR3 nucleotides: TGTGCCAGCAGCCCACGGGACAGGGTGTCAGAAAAACTGTTTTTT.

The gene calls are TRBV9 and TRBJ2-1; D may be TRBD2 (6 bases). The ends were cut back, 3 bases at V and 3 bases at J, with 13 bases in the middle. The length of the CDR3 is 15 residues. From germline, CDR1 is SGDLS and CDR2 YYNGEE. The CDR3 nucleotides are TGTGCCAGCAGCGCCCGGGACTCCATCTACAATGAGCAGTTCTTC. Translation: CASSARDSIYNEQFF.